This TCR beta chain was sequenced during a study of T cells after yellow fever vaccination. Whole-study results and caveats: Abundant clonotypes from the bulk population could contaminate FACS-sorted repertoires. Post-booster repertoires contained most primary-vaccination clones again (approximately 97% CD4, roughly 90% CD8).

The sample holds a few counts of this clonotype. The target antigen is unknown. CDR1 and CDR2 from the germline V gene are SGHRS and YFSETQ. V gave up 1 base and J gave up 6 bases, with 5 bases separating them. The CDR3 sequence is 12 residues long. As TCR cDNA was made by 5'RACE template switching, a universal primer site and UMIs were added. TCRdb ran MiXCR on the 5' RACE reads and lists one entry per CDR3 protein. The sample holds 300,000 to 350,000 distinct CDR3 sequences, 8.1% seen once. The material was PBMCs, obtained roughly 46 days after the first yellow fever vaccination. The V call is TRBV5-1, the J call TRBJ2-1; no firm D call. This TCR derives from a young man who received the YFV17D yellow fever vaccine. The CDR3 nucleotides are TGCGCCAGCAGCTTGCTCATCAATGAGCAGTTCTTC. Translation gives CASSLLINEQFF.